This entry is about one T cell receptor (beta chain). These data belong to a study of control samples from healthy donors and cancer patients. Germline CDR1 is KGHSH and CDR2 is LQKENI. CDR3 length: 13 amino acids. Between the trimmed V and J ends, which lost 1 base and 1 base, there was a span of 4 bases. Only in-frame clones appear in the TCRdb table, and some are missing; sequencing was by immunoSEQ multiplex PCR. Among about 35,000 clones, approximately 93% were seen once, and the ten largest hold about 1.7%. The receptor was isolated from a man in his forties with colorectal cancer. The material sequenced was PBMCs. V usage is TRBV18 and J usage is TRBJ1-1; D remains unclear. DNA of the CDR3: TGTGCCAGCTCACCACAGACGAACACTGAAGCTTTCTTT. Translation: CASSPQTNTEAFF.